This T cell receptor (beta chain) was captured in a study of naive and memory T cell subsets. Four PCR rounds used nested alpha and beta constant region primers plus the SP2 primer. Alpha and beta constant region primers primed reverse transcription for blood and skin samples. TCRdb reanalysed the 5' RACE reads using MiXCR and keeps one entry per CDR3 protein. The table has about 48,000 distinct CDR3 sequences, around 5% seen once. The V gene lost 7 bases and the J gene lost 0 bases, with 5 bases spanning the gap. The length of the CDR3 is 12 residues. An oligonucleotide containing a UMI was ligated to the 3' end of TCR cDNA. This clonotype was detected ten times or more.

The source is a female donor in good health. J is TRBJ2-3 and V is TRBV12-3 or TRBV12-4; no definite D call. The CDR3 DNA follows: TGTGCCAGCAAATCTAGCACAGATACGCAGTATTTT. Translated: CASKSSTDTQYF.